This T cell receptor beta chain was obtained from a study of vaccination and CD4 T cells after COVID-19. Study outcomes and limitations: The study examined relatively few convalescent patients and included no early post-infection timepoints.

As for treatment: approximately 10-day PBMC culture with coronavirus spike peptide pools or control peptides (ViraFEST assay). Sequenced with the Oncomine TCR Beta short-read assay was DNA taken from cultured CD4+ T cells. TCRdb called the PCR reads again in MiXCR, with one record for every CDR3 protein. This table holds about 3,300 distinct CDR3 sequences, approximately 49% found once. Points on this clonotype: No antigen is known for it.

The V end was cut by 0 bases, the J end by 0 bases, with 4 bases between. The germline gives CDR1 SGHRS, CDR2 YFSETQ. This CDR3 contains 15 residues. The TCR comes from a human donor who had recovered from COVID-19. Sequencing used CD4+ T cells from blood, cultured in vitro. This chain uses TRBV5-1 with TRBJ2-6; D gene ambiguous. The CDR3 DNA reads as TGCGCCAGCAGCTTGGTACTCTCTGGGGCCAACGTCCTGACTTTC. Its protein is CASSLVLSGANVLTF.